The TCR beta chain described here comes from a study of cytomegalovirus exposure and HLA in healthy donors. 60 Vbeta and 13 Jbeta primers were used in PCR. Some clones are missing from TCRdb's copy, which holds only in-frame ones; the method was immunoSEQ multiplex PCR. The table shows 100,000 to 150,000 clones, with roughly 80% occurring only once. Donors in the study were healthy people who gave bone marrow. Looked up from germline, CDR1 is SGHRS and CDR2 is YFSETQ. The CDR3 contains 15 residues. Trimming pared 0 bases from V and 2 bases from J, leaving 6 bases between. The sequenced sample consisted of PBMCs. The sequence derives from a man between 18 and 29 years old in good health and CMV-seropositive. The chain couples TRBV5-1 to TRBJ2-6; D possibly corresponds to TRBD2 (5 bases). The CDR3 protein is CASSLAGTGANVLTF. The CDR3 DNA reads TGCGCCAGCAGCTTGGCGGGGACTGGGGCCAACGTCCTGACTTTC.